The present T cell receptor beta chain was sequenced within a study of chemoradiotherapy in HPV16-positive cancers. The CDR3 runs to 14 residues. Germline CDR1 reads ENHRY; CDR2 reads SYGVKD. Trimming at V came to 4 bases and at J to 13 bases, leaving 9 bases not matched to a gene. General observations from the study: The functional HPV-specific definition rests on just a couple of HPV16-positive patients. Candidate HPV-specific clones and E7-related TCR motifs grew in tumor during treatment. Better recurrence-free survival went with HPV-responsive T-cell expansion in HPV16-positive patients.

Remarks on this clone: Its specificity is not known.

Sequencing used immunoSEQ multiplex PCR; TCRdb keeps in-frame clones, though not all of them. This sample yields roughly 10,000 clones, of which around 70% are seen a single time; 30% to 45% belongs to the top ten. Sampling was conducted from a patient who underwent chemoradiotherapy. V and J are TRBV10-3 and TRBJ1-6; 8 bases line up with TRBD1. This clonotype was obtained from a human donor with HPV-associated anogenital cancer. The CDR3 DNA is TGTGCCATCAGTGCAGGGGGCGCCGGCACCCCCCTCCACTTT. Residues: CAISAGGAGTPLHF.